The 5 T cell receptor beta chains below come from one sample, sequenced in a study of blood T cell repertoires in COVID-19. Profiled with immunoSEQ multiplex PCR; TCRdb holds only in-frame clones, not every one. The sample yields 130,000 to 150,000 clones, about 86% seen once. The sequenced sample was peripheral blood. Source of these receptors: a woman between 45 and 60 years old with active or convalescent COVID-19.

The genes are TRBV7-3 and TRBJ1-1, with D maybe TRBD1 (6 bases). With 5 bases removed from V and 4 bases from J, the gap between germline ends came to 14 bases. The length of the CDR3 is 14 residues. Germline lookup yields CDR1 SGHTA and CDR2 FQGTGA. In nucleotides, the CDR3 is TGTGCCAGCAGCCAGACAGGATCGGTCACTGAAGCTTTCTTT. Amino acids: CASSQTGSVTEAFF.

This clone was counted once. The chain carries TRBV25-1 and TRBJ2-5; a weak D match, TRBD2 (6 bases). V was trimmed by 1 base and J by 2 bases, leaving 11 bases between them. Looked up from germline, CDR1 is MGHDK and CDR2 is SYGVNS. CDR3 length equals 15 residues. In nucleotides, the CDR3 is TGTGCCAGCAGTGAATCTAGCGTAATGCAAGAGACCCAGTACTTC. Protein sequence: CASSESSVMQETQYF.

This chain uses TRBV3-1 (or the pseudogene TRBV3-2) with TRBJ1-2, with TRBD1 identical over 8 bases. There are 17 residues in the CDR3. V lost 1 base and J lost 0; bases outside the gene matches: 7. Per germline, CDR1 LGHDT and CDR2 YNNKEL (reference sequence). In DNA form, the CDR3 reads TGTGCCAGCAGCCAAGTGGGGACAGGTAATACTAACTATGGCTACACCTTC. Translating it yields CASSQVGTGNTNYGYTF.

Here the CDR3 DNA reads TGTGCCAGCAGTAGTCCTTCTAGCGGCCCCTGGGATACGCAGTATTTT. It encodes CASSSPSSGPWDTQYF. The chain is built from TRBV27 and TRBJ2-3; 7 bases are a match to TRBD2. The CDR3 is made up of 16 amino acids. V dropped 5 bases and J dropped 6; count of bases not matched to a gene: 14. Germline CDR1 MNHEY, CDR2 SMNVEV (reference sequence).

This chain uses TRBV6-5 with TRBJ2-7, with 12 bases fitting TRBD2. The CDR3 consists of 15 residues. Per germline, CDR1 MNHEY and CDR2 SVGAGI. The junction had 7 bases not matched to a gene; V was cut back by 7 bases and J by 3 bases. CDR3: CASKRGLAGLYEQYF. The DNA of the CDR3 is TGTGCCAGCAAGAGGGGACTAGCGGGCCTCTACGAGCAGTACTTC.